These 20 T cell receptor beta chains came from one sample sequenced in a study of CD8 T cells in ankylosing spondylitis. One entry per CDR3 protein, called by TCRdb with MiXCR from the 5' RACE reads. This sample yields about 310,000 distinct CDR3 sequences, of which 20% are seen a single time; about 4% belongs to the top ten. Material for sequencing was blood, either unsorted or a sorted T cell fraction (not recorded which). The receptors here all came from a female donor with ankylosing spondylitis or in good health (not recorded which).

CDR3 loop: CASSQDSSNQPQHF. The CDR3 coding sequence is TGTGCCAGCAGTCAAGACAGTAGCAATCAGCCCCAGCATTTT. The chain carries TRBV12-3 or TRBV12-4 and TRBJ1-5; tentative D call: TRBD1 (5 bases). V was clipped by 5 bases and J by 0 bases, with 8 bases between them. This CDR3 has 14 residues.

This chain uses TRBV6-5 with TRBJ1-2; TRBD1 is a possible D gene (6 bases). V lost 6 bases, J lost 5 bases, and 19 bases lay in between. The CDR3 is 15 amino acids. The germline V gene has CDR1 MNHEY and CDR2 SVGAGI. The CDR3: CASRTPGQPQYGYTF. CDR3 in DNA: TGTGCCAGCAGGACCCCCGGACAGCCCCAATATGGCTACACCTTC.

The chain carries TRBV7-9 and TRBJ2-5; TRBD2 agrees at 8 bases. This CDR3 has 16 residues. Unmatched junction bases numbered 8, after V lost 1 base and J lost 4 bases. Germline lookup yields CDR1 SEHNR and CDR2 FQNEAQ (reference sequence). CDR3 protein: CASSLDIAGSGETQYF. Written as DNA, the CDR3 is TGTGCCAGCAGCTTAGACATAGCGGGGTCGGGAGAGACCCAGTACTTC. Together with reference TRBV7-9 and TRBJ2-5, the CDR3 gives the full variable domain: DTGVSQNPRHKITKRGQNVTFRCDPISEHNRLYWYRQTLGQGPEFLTYFQNEAQLEKSRLLSDRFSAERPKGSFSTLEIQRTEQGDSAMYLCASSLDIAGSGETQYFGPGTRLLVL.

This clonotype came up many times. This chain joins TRBV7-7 and TRBJ2-5; D uncertain. The CDR3 runs to 13 residues. V was cut by 5 bases and J by 5 bases, with 12 bases left in between. Germline lookup yields CDR1 SSHAT and CDR2 FNYEAQ (reference sequence). The CDR3 loop is CASSPKGLETQYF. CDR3 bases: TGTGCCAGCAGCCCCAAAGGGTTGGAGACCCAGTACTTC.

This CDR3 reads CAISEQDNQPQHF. In DNA, the CDR3 is TGTGCCATCAGTGAGCAGGATAATCAGCCCCAGCATTTT. The gene calls are TRBV10-3 and TRBJ1-5, with no clear D. Deletions cut 2 bases from V and 4 bases from J, with 6 bases between. This CDR3 is 13 amino acids long. Germline V gives CDR1 ENHRY, CDR2 SYGVKD.

The chain uses TRBV5-4 and TRBJ2-3; possible D gene TRBD2, 6 bases. The CDR3 covers 14 residues. From germline, CDR1 is SGHNT and CDR2 YYREEE (reference sequence). Trimming left V 3 bases short and J 0 bases short, with 8 bases between. The DNA of the CDR3 is TGTGCCAGCAGCTCCGGGGGAAGCACAGATACGCAGTATTTT. This encodes CASSSGGSTDTQYF.

Only a few counts were recorded for this clonotype. V gene TRBV11-2 combines with J gene TRBJ1-1; D is uncertain. The CDR3 is 16 amino acids. Deletions cut 6 bases from V and 1 base from J, with 18 bases between. The germline gives CDR1 SGHAT, CDR2 FQNNGV. The CDR3 region is CASRRSYRRTNTEAFF. The CDR3 DNA sequence: TGTGCCAGCAGGCGCAGTTATCGACGGACGAACACTGAAGCTTTCTTT.

This CDR3 reads CASSKTRSSYNEQFF. The CDR3 DNA follows: TGTGCCAGCAGTAAGACCCGGAGCTCCTACAATGAGCAGTTCTTC. This chain links TRBV2 with TRBJ2-1; D unresolved. The germline V gene has CDR1 SNHLY and CDR2 FYNNEI. Trimming took 5 bases from V and 0 from J, leaving 11 bases between them. This CDR3 has 15 amino acids.

Details on this clonotype: The junction does not match germline at one end; this may be a read error. The chain has TRBV28 and TRBJ1-2; D is uncertain. Germline values: CDR1 MDHEN, CDR2 SYDVKM. The CDR3 contains 12 residues. The CDR3 coding sequence is TGTACCAGCAGTGAGGCTAACTATGGCTACACCTTC. It translates to CTSSEANYGYTF.

V usage is TRBV20-1 and J usage is TRBJ2-5, with a weak D call TRBD1 (6 bases). The CDR3 has 14 residues. CDR1 and CDR2 from the germline V gene are DFQATT and SNEGSKA (reference sequence). Trimming pared 4 bases from V and 5 bases from J, leaving 17 bases between. The CDR3 here is CSATWPGVFETQYF. The CDR3 coding sequence is TGCAGTGCTACGTGGCCAGGGGTATTCGAGACCCAGTACTTC.

This clonotype was picked up a small number of times. This chain uses TRBV6-5 with TRBJ1-1; 7 positions match TRBD1. The V and J ends lost 4 bases and 2 bases, in that order; junction bases with no gene match: 4. CDR1 is MNHEY and CDR2 is SVGAGI in the germline V gene. This CDR3 has 14 residues. The CDR3 DNA reads as TGTGCCAGCAGTTTCACAGGGGCCAACACTGAAGCTTTCTTT. Its protein product is CASSFTGANTEAFF.

This clonotype has more than one count but fewer than ten. This chain links TRBV4-2 with TRBJ2-1, with D unclear. The V gene lost 1 base and the J gene lost 12 bases, with 13 bases spanning the gap. The CDR3 totals 13 residues. CDR1 and CDR2 (germline): LGHNA, YNFKEQ. CDR3 sequence reads: CASSQAESRGQFF. DNA of the CDR3: TGTGCCAGCAGCCAAGCGGAGAGCAGAGGGCAGTTCTTC.

This clonotype has a count of ten or more. The chain links TRBV20-1 to TRBJ2-1; 7 bases agree with TRBD1. There are 16 residues in the CDR3. Germline loops: CDR1 DFQATT, CDR2 SNEGSKA (reference sequence). V shed 0 bases, J shed 8 bases, and the junction held 13 bases outside the gene matches. CDR3 DNA: TGCAGTGCTAGAGATCCTCTAGGGGGCCTAAGGGATGAGCAGTTCTTC. It encodes CSARDPLGGLRDEQFF.

The chain uses TRBV27 and TRBJ2-5, with 7 bases that match TRBD2. With V trimmed by 2 bases and J by 5 bases, 11 bases remained unmatched. Germline assignment: CDR1 MNHEY and CDR2 SMNVEV (reference sequence). CDR3 length: 16 residues. This chain's CDR3 is CASSLSQGGFRETQYF. In nucleotides, the CDR3 is TGTGCCAGCAGTTTAAGCCAGGGAGGGTTTCGGGAGACCCAGTACTTC.

This clonotype was found a few times. This chain connects TRBV27 to TRBJ2-7, with a weak D call TRBD1 (5 bases). Germline CDR1 reads MNHEY; CDR2 reads SMNVEV (reference sequence). The ends were cut back, 5 bases at V and 2 bases at J, with 13 bases in the middle. The CDR3 covers 14 residues. The CDR3 DNA reads as TGTGCCAGCAGTCCGACAGTTCCCCCCTACGAGCAGTACTTC. Protein product: CASSPTVPPYEQYF.

The V gene is TRBV4-3, the J gene TRBJ2-3; no clear D gene. Germline V gene lookup returns CDR1 LGHNA and CDR2 YSLEER. The V gene lost 0 bases and the J gene lost 2 bases, with 9 bases spanning the gap. The CDR3 contains 15 residues. In DNA form, the CDR3 reads TGCGCCAGCAGCCAAGATGGGCAGTACACAGATACGCAGTATTTT. It encodes CASSQDGQYTDTQYF.

This chain joins TRBV7-3 and TRBJ2-3; D is possibly TRBD2 (6 bases). The CDR3 loop spans 15 amino acids. Germline CDR1 and CDR2: SGHTA and FQGTGA. V lost 5 bases to trimming and J lost 4 bases, with 16 bases between them. CDR3 DNA sequence: TGTGCCAGCAGCCGACTCGGGAGTAGAGCAGATACGCAGTATTTT. This gives the protein CASSRLGSRADTQYF.

This clonotype was found many times. This sequence joins TRBV6-5 and TRBJ2-7, with 7 bases aligning to TRBD1. The CDR3 spans 15 residues. Per germline, CDR1 MNHEY and CDR2 SVGAGI. Trimming took 3 bases from V and 2 from J; bases not matched to a gene: 7. The DNA for the CDR3 is TGTGCCAGCAGTTATATCCGGGACAGAGCCTACGAGCAGTACTTC. This sequence encodes CASSYIRDRAYEQYF.

The chain carries TRBV12-3 or TRBV12-4 and TRBJ2-3, with unresolved D. This CDR3 contains 16 residues. V lost 2 bases and J lost 4, with 16 bases in between. CDR3 bases: TGTGCCAGCAGTTTACCGTGGGGAAAAGACCCAGATACGCAGTATTTT. It specifies CASSLPWGKDPDTQYF.

This clonotype was observed a few times. This chain joins TRBV6-5 and TRBJ1-2, with D maybe TRBD1 (6 bases). The CDR3 totals 14 residues. V lost 6 bases and J 7 bases, leaving 18 bases between the germline ends. Looked up from germline, CDR1 is MNHEY and CDR2 is SVGAGI. The DNA for the CDR3 is TGTGCCAGCAGCCGACAGACAGGAGGAAGTGGCTACACCTTC. It translates to CASSRQTGGSGYTF.